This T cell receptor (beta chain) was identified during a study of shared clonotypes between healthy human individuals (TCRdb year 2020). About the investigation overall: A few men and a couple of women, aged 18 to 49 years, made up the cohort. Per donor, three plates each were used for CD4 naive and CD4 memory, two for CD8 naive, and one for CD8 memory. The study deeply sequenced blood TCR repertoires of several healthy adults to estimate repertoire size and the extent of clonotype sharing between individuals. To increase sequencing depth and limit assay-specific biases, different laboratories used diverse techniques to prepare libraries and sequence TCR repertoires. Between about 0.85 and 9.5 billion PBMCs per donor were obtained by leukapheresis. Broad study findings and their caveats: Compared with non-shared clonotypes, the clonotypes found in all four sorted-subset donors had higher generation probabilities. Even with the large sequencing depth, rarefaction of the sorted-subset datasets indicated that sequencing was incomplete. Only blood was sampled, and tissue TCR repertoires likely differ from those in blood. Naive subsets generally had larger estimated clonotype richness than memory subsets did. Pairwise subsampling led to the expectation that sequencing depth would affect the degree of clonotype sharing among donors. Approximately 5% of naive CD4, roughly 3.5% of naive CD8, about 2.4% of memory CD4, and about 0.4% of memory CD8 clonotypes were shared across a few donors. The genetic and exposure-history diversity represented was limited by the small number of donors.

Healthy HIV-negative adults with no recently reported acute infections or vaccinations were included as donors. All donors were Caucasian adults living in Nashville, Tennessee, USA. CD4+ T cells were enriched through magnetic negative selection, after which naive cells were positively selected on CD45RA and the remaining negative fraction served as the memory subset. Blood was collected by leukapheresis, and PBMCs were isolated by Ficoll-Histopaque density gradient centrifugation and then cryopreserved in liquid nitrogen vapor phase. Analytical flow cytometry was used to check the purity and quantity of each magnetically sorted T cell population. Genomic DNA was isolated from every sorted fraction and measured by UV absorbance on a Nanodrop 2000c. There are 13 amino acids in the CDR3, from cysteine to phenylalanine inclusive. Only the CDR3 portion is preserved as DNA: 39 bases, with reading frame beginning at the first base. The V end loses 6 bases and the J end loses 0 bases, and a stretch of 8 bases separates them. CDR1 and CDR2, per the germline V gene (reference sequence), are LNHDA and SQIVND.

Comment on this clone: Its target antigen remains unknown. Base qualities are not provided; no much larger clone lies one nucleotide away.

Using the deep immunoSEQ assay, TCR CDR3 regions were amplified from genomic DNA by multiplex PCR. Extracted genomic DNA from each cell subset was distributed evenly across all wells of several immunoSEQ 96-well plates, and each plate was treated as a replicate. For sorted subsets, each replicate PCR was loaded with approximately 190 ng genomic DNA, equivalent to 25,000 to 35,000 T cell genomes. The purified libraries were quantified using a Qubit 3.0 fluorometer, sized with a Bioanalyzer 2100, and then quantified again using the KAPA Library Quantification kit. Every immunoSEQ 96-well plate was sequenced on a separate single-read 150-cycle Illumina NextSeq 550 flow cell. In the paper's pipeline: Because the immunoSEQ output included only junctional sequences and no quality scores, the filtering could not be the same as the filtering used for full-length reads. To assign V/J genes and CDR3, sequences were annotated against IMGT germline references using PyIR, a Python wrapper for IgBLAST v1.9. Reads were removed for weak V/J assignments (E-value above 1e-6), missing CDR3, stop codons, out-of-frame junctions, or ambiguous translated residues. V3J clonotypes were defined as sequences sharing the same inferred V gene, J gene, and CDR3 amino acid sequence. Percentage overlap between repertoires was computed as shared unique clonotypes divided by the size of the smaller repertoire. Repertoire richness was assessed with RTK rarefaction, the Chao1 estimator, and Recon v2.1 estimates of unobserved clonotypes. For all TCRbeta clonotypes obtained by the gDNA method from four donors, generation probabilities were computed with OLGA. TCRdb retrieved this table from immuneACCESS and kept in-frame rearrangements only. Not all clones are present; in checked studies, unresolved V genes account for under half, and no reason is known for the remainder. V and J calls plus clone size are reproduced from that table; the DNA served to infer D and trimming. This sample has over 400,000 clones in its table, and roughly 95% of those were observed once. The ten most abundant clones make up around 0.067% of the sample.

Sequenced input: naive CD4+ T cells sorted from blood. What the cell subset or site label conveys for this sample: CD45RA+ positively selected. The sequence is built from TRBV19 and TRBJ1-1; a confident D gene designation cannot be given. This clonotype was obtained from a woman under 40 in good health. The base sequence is TGTGCCAGTAGGGAGGGCATGAACACTGAAGCTTTCTTT. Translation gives CASREGMNTEAFF. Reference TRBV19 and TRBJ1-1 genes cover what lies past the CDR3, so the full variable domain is DGGITQSPKYLFRKEGQNVTLSCEQNLNHDAMYWYRQDPGQGLRLIYYSQIVNDFQKGDIAEGYSVSREKKESFPLTVTSAQKNPTAFYLCASREGMNTEAFFGQGTRLTVV.